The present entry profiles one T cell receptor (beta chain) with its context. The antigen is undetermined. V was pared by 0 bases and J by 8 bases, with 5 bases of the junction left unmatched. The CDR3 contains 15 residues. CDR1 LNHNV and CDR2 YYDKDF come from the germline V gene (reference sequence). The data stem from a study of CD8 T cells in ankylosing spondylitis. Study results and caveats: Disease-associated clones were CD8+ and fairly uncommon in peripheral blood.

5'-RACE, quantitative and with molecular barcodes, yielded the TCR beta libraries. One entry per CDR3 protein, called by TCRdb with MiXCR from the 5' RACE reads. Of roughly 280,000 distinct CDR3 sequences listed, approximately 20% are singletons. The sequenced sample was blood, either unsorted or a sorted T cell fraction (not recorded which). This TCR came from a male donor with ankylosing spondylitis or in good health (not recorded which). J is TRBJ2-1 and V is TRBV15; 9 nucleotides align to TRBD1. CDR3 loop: CATSRDGTGLDEQFF. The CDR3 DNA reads TGTGCCACCAGCAGAGATGGGACAGGGCTGGATGAGCAGTTCTTC.